The 23 T cell receptor beta chains below all came from one sample that was sequenced in a study of cytomegalovirus exposure and HLA in healthy donors. Primers included in the PCR were 60 Vbeta and 13 Jbeta primers. Produced via immunoSEQ multiplex PCR; TCRdb's table is partial and in-frame only. The table lists more than 150,000 clones, 75% to 90% of them singletons. The specimen sequenced was PBMCs. The receptors here all came from a man in his forties in good health and CMV-seropositive.

The chain carries TRBV11-1 and TRBJ1-2, with 9 bases fitting TRBD1. With 4 bases clipped from V and 2 bases from J, the junction kept 5 bases outside the gene matches. This CDR3 has 15 residues. CDR1 is SGHAT and CDR2 is FQDESV in the germline V gene (reference sequence). The CDR3 loop is CASSWGQGGNYGYTF. The CDR3 bases are TGTGCCAGCAGCTGGGGACAGGGCGGAAACTATGGCTACACCTTC.

This clone has a single count. V usage is TRBV30 and J usage is TRBJ2-2; 8 bases line up with TRBD1. CDR3 length: 12 amino acids. CDR1 is GTSNPN, CDR2 SVGIG, per germline (reference sequence). The junction had 2 bases not matched to a gene; V was cut back by 5 bases and J by 6 bases. The CDR3, as DNA: TGTGCCTGGGACAGGGGCTCCGGGGAGCTGTTTTTT. Its protein is CAWDRGSGELFF.

The CDR3 sequence is CSVEAQGADEQYF. CDR3 nucleotides: TGCAGCGTTGAAGCCCAGGGGGCGGATGAGCAGTACTTC. V is TRBV29-1 and J is TRBJ2-7; 8 nucleotides agree with TRBD1. The CDR3 length is 13 residues. The germline V gene has CDR1 SQVTM and CDR2 ANQGSEA. Losses at the gene ends were 1 base for V and 7 bases for J; bases not matched to a gene: 6.

The chain couples TRBV7-9 to TRBJ2-3, with 13 bases lining up with TRBD2. Germline values: CDR1 SEHNR, CDR2 FQNEAQ (reference sequence). The CDR3 runs 15 residues. V dropped 11 bases and J dropped 2; count of bases not matched to a gene: 7. The CDR3 loop reads CAAQGLAGTTDTQYF. In DNA, the CDR3 is TGTGCCGCACAGGGACTAGCGGGGACCACAGATACGCAGTATTTT. The full variable domain, completed using reference TRBV7-9 and TRBJ2-3, is DTGVSQNPRHKITKRGQNVTFRCDPISEHNRLYWYRQTLGQGPEFLTYFQNEAQLEKSRLLSDRFSAERPKGSFSTLEIQRTEQGDSAMYLCAAQGLAGTTDTQYFGPGTRLTVL.

The V gene is TRBV19, the J gene TRBJ1-2; D might be TRBD1 (5 bases). Germline CDR1 LNHDA, CDR2 SQIVND (reference sequence). Deletions cut 11 bases from V and 4 bases from J, with 23 bases between. The CDR3 sequence is 15 residues long. The DNA of the CDR3 is TGTGCCTCCCACAACGGGGGTCTCGAATTCTATGGCTACACCTTC. Residues: CASHNGGLEFYGYTF. The entire variable domain, with the rest obtained from reference TRBV19 and TRBJ1-2, is as follows: DGGITQSPKYLFRKEGQNVTLSCEQNLNHDAMYWYRQDPGQGLRLIYYSQIVNDFQKGDIAEGYSVSREKKESFPLTVTSAQKNPTAFYLCASHNGGLEFYGYTFGSGTRLTVV.

This clone was counted only a few times. The chain combines TRBV6-1 with TRBJ1-2, with 10 bases that match TRBD1. The CDR3 runs 15 residues. Trimming removed 0 bases from V and 5 bases from J; junction bases left unmatched: 3. The germline V gene encodes CDR1 MNHNS and CDR2 SASEGT. For the CDR3, the DNA is TGTGCCAGCAGTGAAGCGGACAGGGGGGGTTATGGCTACACCTTC. Its protein is CASSEADRGGYGYTF.

This clone has just one count. Other DNA sequences in the same sample also yield this CDR3. The genes are TRBV7-3 and TRBJ2-1, with D possibly being TRBD1 (6 bases). The CDR3 length is 12 residues. In germline, CDR1 is SGHTA, CDR2 FQGTGA. The V gene lost 5 bases and the J gene lost 8 bases, with 10 bases spanning the gap. This chain's CDR3 is CASSLGADEQFF. DNA of the CDR3: TGTGCCAGCAGCCTGGGGGCCGATGAGCAGTTCTTC.

V is TRBV28 and J is TRBJ2-2; D unresolved. This CDR3 is 15 amino acids long. Germline CDR1 is MDHEN and CDR2 is SYDVKM. V was trimmed by 6 bases and J by 1 base, leaving 12 bases between them. Written as DNA, the CDR3 is TGTGCCAGCAGCCCTGATCCACTGAACACCGGGGAGCTGTTTTTT. It is translated as CASSPDPLNTGELFF.

In the case of this clone: The junction departs from germline at one end; a sequencing error may be responsible. The chain links TRBV7-7 to TRBJ2-3; 8 nucleotides match TRBD1. The germline V gene encodes CDR1 SSHAT and CDR2 FNYEAQ (reference sequence). This CDR3 has 16 amino acids. CDR3 nucleotides: TGTGCTAGCAGCTTTGGACAGGGCTTTGGCACAGATACGCAGTATTTT. Translating gives CASSFGQGFGTDTQYF.

The chain uses TRBV7-9 and TRBJ2-1, with D perhaps TRBD1 (8 bases). Germline V gives CDR1 SEHNR, CDR2 FQNEAQ (reference sequence). The V end was cut by 5 bases, the J end by 10 bases, with 18 bases between. The CDR3 length is 14 residues. The CDR3 loop is CASSLQGGGREQFF. DNA for the CDR3: TGTGCCAGCAGCCTACAGGGGGGGGGCCGGGAGCAGTTCTTC.

This clone was recorded only once. The chain recombines TRBV4-1 with TRBJ1-1, with D possibly matching TRBD1 (5 bases). Trimming took 0 bases from V and 10 from J, leaving 15 bases between them. The length of the CDR3 is 14 residues. Germline V gives CDR1 MGHRA, CDR2 YSYEKL. The CDR3, as DNA: TGCGCCAGCAGCCAAGATGGGGCAGGGTTTAGAGCTTTCTTT. Translating it yields CASSQDGAGFRAFF.

The CDR3 bases are TGTGCCAGCAGGGCAGCGGGTAGCTCTGGAAACACCATATATTTT. Translated: CASRAAGSSGNTIYF. The V gene is TRBV6-4, the J gene TRBJ1-3; D ambiguous. Trimming took 6 bases from V and 0 from J, leaving 12 bases between them. The CDR3 has 15 residues. Germline values: CDR1 MRHNA, CDR2 SNTAGT.

The rearrangement links TRBV12-5 to TRBJ1-3; no definite D call. The CDR3 loop spans 14 amino acids. V lost 2 bases and J 0 bases, leaving 5 bases between the germline ends. Germline assignment: CDR1 LGHNT and CDR2 FRNRAP. CDR3 in DNA: TGTGCTAGTGGTTTGTACAGCTCTGGAAACACCATATATTTT. Amino acids: CASGLYSSGNTIYF.

This sequence joins TRBV28 and TRBJ1-3, with unresolved D. Trimming took 8 bases from V and 0 from J, leaving 14 bases between them. The CDR3 runs 15 residues. Germline V lookup: CDR1 MDHEN, CDR2 SYDVKM. CDR3 in DNA: TGTGCCAGCTCCACTAGTTGGAACTCTGGAAACACCATATATTTT. Its translation: CASSTSWNSGNTIYF.

This chain links TRBV29-1 with TRBJ2-5; TRBD2 matches at 9 bases. This CDR3 spans 14 amino acids. V lost 7 bases, J lost 5 bases, and 11 bases stayed unmatched. CDR1 and CDR2 (germline): SQVTM, ANQGSEA. The CDR3 is CSARGIAGVETQYF. DNA for the CDR3: TGCAGCGCCAGAGGGATAGCGGGGGTGGAGACCCAGTACTTC.

The chain is built from TRBV30 and TRBJ2-3; 7 bases are shared with TRBD2. This CDR3 comprises 12 residues. CDR1 is GTSNPN and CDR2 is SVGIG in the germline V gene (reference sequence). Trimming cost V 2 bases and J 5 bases; bases outside gene matches: 1. CDR3 DNA sequence: TGTGCCTGGAGTCTAGCGGAAGATACGCAGTATTTT. Protein sequence: CAWSLAEDTQYF.

The chain uses TRBV7-9 and TRBJ2-7; 9 bases fit TRBD2. The V segment lost 6 bases and the J segment 0 bases; nucleotides outside the gene matches: 6. CDR3 length: 15 amino acids. The V gene's germline CDR1 is SEHNR and CDR2 FQNEAQ (reference sequence). Here the CDR3 DNA reads TGTGCCAGCAGAACCAGCGGGGGGCCCTCCTACGAGCAGTACTTC. As protein: CASRTSGGPSYEQYF.

The V and J genes are TRBV7-9 and TRBJ2-3; D not resolved. Germline CDR1 is SEHNR and CDR2 is FQNEAQ (reference sequence). V lost 2 bases, J lost 4 bases, and 7 bases lay in between. The CDR3 spans 13 residues. The CDR3 nucleotides are TGTGCCAGCAGCTTAACGTCGGCAGATACGCAGTATTTT. This sequence encodes CASSLTSADTQYF.

The chain uses TRBV28 and TRBJ2-3; possibly TRBD1 for D (6 bases). The germline gives CDR1 MDHEN, CDR2 SYDVKM. V was pared by 3 bases and J by 8 bases, with 6 bases between. This CDR3 is built from 11 residues. CDR3 residues: CASSFRGTQYF. In DNA form, the CDR3 reads TGTGCCAGCAGTTTCAGGGGTACGCAGTATTTT.

The chain joins TRBV6-5 to TRBJ1-1; D is possibly TRBD1 (5 bases). CDR3 size: 13 residues. Trimming pared 2 bases from V and 2 bases from J, leaving 6 bases between. Germline V lookup: CDR1 MNHEY, CDR2 SVGAGI. CDR3 nucleotides: TGTGCCAGCAGTTACCAGGGTAACACTGAAGCTTTCTTT. This codes for CASSYQGNTEAFF.

The gene calls are TRBV28 and TRBJ1-2; D not resolved. Trimming left V 6 bases short and J 10 bases short, with 18 bases between. CDR3 length equals 13 residues. Germline lookup yields CDR1 MDHEN and CDR2 SYDVKM. The CDR3 DNA reads TGTGCCAGCAGCGACCAGGCCCCCTCCTTCTACACCTTC. Protein: CASSDQAPSFYTF.

The rearrangement joins TRBV6-1 to TRBJ2-7; 9 bases agree with TRBD1. This CDR3 spans 14 amino acids. With 6 bases clipped from V and 3 bases from J, the junction kept 6 bases outside the gene matches. Germline V lookup: CDR1 MNHNS, CDR2 SASEGT. CDR3 coding DNA: TGTGCCAGCAGCTACAGGGGGCAGCGCTACGAGCAGTACTTC. Its protein is CASSYRGQRYEQYF.

V is TRBV5-1 and J is TRBJ1-6; tentative D call: TRBD1 (5 bases). V was pared by 6 bases and J by 0 bases, with 16 bases between. CDR1 and CDR2 (germline): SGHRS, YFSETQ. This CDR3 has 17 amino acids. The CDR3 region has the DNA TGCGCCAGCACCAGGGAGGAGGGGAACTCCTATAATTCACCCCTCCACTTT. It codes for CASTREEGNSYNSPLHF.